Listed here are 28 T cell receptor beta chains from one sample, sequenced in a study of shared clonotypes between healthy human individuals. Using immunoSEQ multiplex PCR, the repertoire was profiled, and TCRdb retains in-frame clones only, with some absent. Of 600,000 to 750,000 clones listed, around 70% are singletons. The sequenced sample consisted of memory CD4+ T cells sorted from blood. Specified subset: CD45RA-negative fraction. The source is a woman aged 25 to 39 in good health.

A single count supports this clone. The V call is TRBV15, the J call TRBJ2-5; D gene uncertain. Per germline, CDR1 LNHNV and CDR2 YYDKDF (reference sequence). Trimming stripped 0 bases from V and 4 bases from J, with 12 bases between. The CDR3 loop spans 15 amino acids. CDR3 loop: CATSRDQGPLETQYF. The CDR3 DNA reads as TGTGCCACCAGCAGAGATCAAGGACCTCTAGAGACCCAGTACTTC.

There are a few counts of this clone. The chain has TRBV27 and TRBJ2-7; the match to TRBD1 covers 7 bases. This CDR3 comprises 13 residues. The germline CDR1 and CDR2 sequences are MNHEY and SMNVEV (reference sequence). Losses at the gene ends were 6 bases for V and 2 bases for J; bases not matched to a gene: 4. DNA of the CDR3: TGTGCCAGCAGCTTAGACAGGGCCTACGAGCAGTACTTC. This gives the protein CASSLDRAYEQYF.

The J gene is TRBJ1-5, the V gene TRBV2; 9 nucleotides agree with TRBD1. J gave up 7 bases and V 1 base, and 5 bases lay outside the gene matches. The CDR3 loop spans 15 amino acids. Germline V lookup: CDR1 SNHLY, CDR2 FYNNEI. The CDR3 is CASSEEQGARQPQHF. CDR3 sequence (DNA): TGTGCCAGCAGTGAAGAACAGGGGGCACGACAGCCCCAGCATTTT.

The sample holds a few counts of this clone. The V call is TRBV10-3, the J call TRBJ2-3; 9 bases fit TRBD2. The CDR3 runs 16 residues. With V trimmed by 4 bases and J by 10 bases, 15 bases remained unmatched. Germline V gene sequence: CDR1 ENHRY, CDR2 SYGVKD. For the CDR3, the DNA is TGTGCCATCAGTGTCGGCGACGGGCGGGAGGGGTCAGCGCAGTATTTT. Encoded protein: CAISVGDGREGSAQYF.

The chain recombines TRBV5-1 with TRBJ2-7; D tentatively reads TRBD1 or TRBD2 (5 bases each). This CDR3 is built from 14 residues. V dropped 4 bases and J dropped 0 bases, with 11 bases sitting between them. The V gene's germline CDR1 is SGHRS and CDR2 YFSETQ. The CDR3 here is CASSHRDGSYEQYF. The CDR3 nucleotides are TGCGCCAGCAGCCACCGGGACGGCTCCTACGAGCAGTACTTC.

V and J are TRBV29-1 and TRBJ2-6, with TRBD2 as a possible D gene (5 bases). CDR3 length: 16 residues. The V gene's germline CDR1 is SQVTM and CDR2 ANQGSEA. Trimming removed 8 bases at V and 3 bases at J, with 20 bases between. CDR3 residues: CSPPLRDRGGANVLTF. The CDR3 coding sequence is TGCAGCCCCCCCCTGAGGGATAGAGGTGGGGCCAACGTCCTGACTTTC. Complete variable domain (other parts from reference TRBV29-1 and TRBJ2-6): SAVISQKPSRDICQRGTSLTIQCQVDSQVTMMFWYRQQPGQSLTLIATANQGSEATYESGFVIDKFPISRPNLTFSTLTVSNMSPEDSSIYLCSPPLRDRGGANVLTFGAGSRLTVL.

The chain uses TRBV21-1 and TRBJ1-2; the table's D call TRBD1 went unverified against the DNA. TRBV21-1 corresponds to a pseudogene. CDR3 length: 16 amino acids. The CDR3 DNA reads TGTGCCAGCAGCCGTCCCCAGGGACAGTGGGACTATGGCTACACCTTC. The encoded protein is CASSRPQGQWDYGYTF.

Only one count was recorded for this clone. The chain recombines TRBV19 with TRBJ2-2; TRBD2 agrees at 14 bases. Germline V gene sequence: CDR1 LNHDA, CDR2 SQIVND (reference sequence). The J segment lost 6 bases and the V segment lost 4 bases, leaving 1 base of the junction unmatched. CDR3 length: 15 amino acids. CDR3 DNA: TGTGCCAGTAGTAAGGGACTAGCGGGAGCCGGGGAGCTGTTTTTT. Residues: CASSKGLAGAGELFF.

This clone was found a few times. V is TRBV28 and J is TRBJ2-7, with 11 bases aligning to TRBD2. Per the germline V gene, CDR1 is MDHEN and CDR2 is SYDVKM. The CDR3 sequence is 15 residues long. V shed 7 bases and J 1 base; nucleotides not matched to a gene: 6. DNA for the CDR3: TGTGCCAGCAACGTTCTAGCGGGAGGTTCCTACGAGCAGTACTTC. It specifies CASNVLAGGSYEQYF.

J is TRBJ1-2 and V is TRBV28; 10 positions agree with TRBD1. The V gene's germline CDR1 is MDHEN and CDR2 SYDVKM. This CDR3 region has 17 residues. Trimming removed 2 bases from V and 4 bases from J; junction bases left unmatched: 10. This CDR3 reads CASSLPPGTGAGYGYTF. In DNA form, the CDR3 reads TGTGCCAGCAGTTTACCCCCCGGGACAGGGGCGGGCTATGGCTACACCTTC.

This sequence joins TRBV28 and TRBJ2-7; D not resolved. Germline CDR1 and CDR2: MDHEN and SYDVKM. This CDR3 spans 16 amino acids. Trimming removed 5 bases from V and 3 bases from J, with 20 bases in between. CDR3 sequence reads: CASSQGLRISLYEQYF. The CDR3 DNA sequence: TGTGCCAGCAGTCAAGGTCTTCGGATTAGCCTCTACGAGCAGTACTTC.

This clone was recorded once. The chain links TRBV7-2 to TRBJ2-7, with D unclear. Trimming shortened V by 2 bases and J by 7 bases, and 12 bases separated the two germline ends. The V gene's germline CDR1 is SGHTA and CDR2 FQGNSA. The CDR3 runs 13 residues. The DNA of the CDR3 is TGTGCCAGCAGCTTATATGAACGGCTGGAGCAGTACTTC. Translation gives CASSLYERLEQYF.

The chain employs TRBV19 and TRBJ2-7, with 7 positions matching TRBD1. The CDR3 is 15 amino acids. Unmatched junction bases numbered 10, after V lost 6 bases and J lost 2 bases. Germline V gene lookup returns CDR1 LNHDA and CDR2 SQIVND (reference sequence). The DNA for the CDR3 is TGTGCCAGTAGCAAAACCAGGGGGTTCACCTACGAGCAGTACTTC. It is translated as CASSKTRGFTYEQYF.

V gene TRBV19 combines with J gene TRBJ2-7, with 8 nucleotides matching TRBD2. The CDR3 has 15 amino acids. With V trimmed by 5 bases and J by 6 bases, 12 bases remained unmatched. CDR1 LNHDA and CDR2 SQIVND come from the germline V gene (reference sequence). CDR3 loop: CASSFYSGNPSEQYF. The CDR3 DNA reads TGTGCCAGTAGTTTTTATAGCGGGAACCCGTCCGAGCAGTACTTC.

The chain recombines TRBV10-3 with TRBJ1-1; 9 nucleotides align to TRBD1. The length of the CDR3 is 14 residues. From germline, CDR1 is ENHRY and CDR2 SYGVKD. Unmatched junction bases numbered 3, after V lost 3 bases and J lost 4 bases. The CDR3 reads CAISDGTGSTEAFF. CDR3 in DNA: TGTGCCATCAGTGATGGGACAGGGAGCACTGAAGCTTTCTTT.

This clone turned up a few times. This sequence joins TRBV28 and TRBJ1-2; possible D gene TRBD1, 6 bases. CDR3 size: 15 residues. Trimming shortened V by 2 bases and J by 5 bases, and 15 bases separated the two germline ends. From germline, CDR1 is MDHEN and CDR2 SYDVKM. The CDR3 bases are TGTGCCAGCAGTTTAGGAGGGGACATATCTTATGGCTACACCTTC. Translated: CASSLGGDISYGYTF.

V is TRBV27 and J is TRBJ1-4; TRBD1 is a possible D gene (5 bases). V lost 5 bases to trimming and J lost 1 base, with 8 bases between them. Germline V gene lookup returns CDR1 MNHEY and CDR2 SMNVEV (reference sequence). The CDR3 covers 14 residues. Here the CDR3 reads CASSPDRTNEKLFF. In nucleotides, the CDR3 is TGTGCCAGCAGTCCTGACAGAACTAATGAAAAACTGTTTTTT.

The chain carries TRBV30 and TRBJ1-5; tentatively, D is TRBD1 (5 bases). CDR3 length: 14 amino acids. Trimming removed 1 base from V and 4 bases from J, with 11 bases in between. The germline CDR1 and CDR2 sequences are GTSNPN and SVGIG (reference sequence). CDR3 region: CAWSDWGRNQPQHF. In DNA form, the CDR3 reads TGTGCCTGGAGTGACTGGGGCCGAAATCAGCCCCAGCATTTT.

This clone was seen only a few times. V and J are TRBV19 and TRBJ2-7; 8 nucleotides agree with TRBD1. Trimming cost V 8 bases and J 0 bases; bases outside gene matches: 3. CDR1 is LNHDA and CDR2 is SQIVND in the germline V gene (reference sequence). This CDR3 is built from 13 residues. CDR3 sequence (DNA): TGTGCCAGTTGGGACAGGTCCTCCTACGAGCAGTACTTC. This sequence encodes CASWDRSSYEQYF.

For this clone: In the same sample, other DNA sequences code for this CDR3. The CDR3 bases are TGTGCCAGCAGCCCCACAGATACGCAGTATTTT. Its protein is CASSPTDTQYF. The chain recombines TRBV27 with TRBJ2-3; no clear D. Germline CDR1 is MNHEY and CDR2 is SMNVEV (reference sequence). The CDR3 is 11 residues long. V was trimmed by 6 bases and J by 2 bases, leaving 3 bases between them.

The V call is TRBV19, the J call TRBJ1-3; tentative D call: TRBD1 (5 bases). Germline V gene data show CDR1 as LNHDA and CDR2 as SQIVND (reference sequence). The CDR3 runs 16 residues. Trimming cost V 2 bases and J 0 bases, with 11 bases left between them. The CDR3 coding sequence is TGTGCCAGTAGTATAAAGGGCAGGGCCTCTGGAAACACCATATATTTT. Protein sequence: CASSIKGRASGNTIYF.

The chain combines TRBV4-1 with TRBJ2-3, with 7 bases matching TRBD2. V trimming: 7 bases; J trimming: 3 bases; junction bases outside the gene matches: 16. Germline CDR1 and CDR2: MGHRA and YSYEKL. This CDR3 comprises 17 residues. This CDR3 reads CASTPRSGNNPTDTQYF. The DNA of the CDR3 is TGCGCCAGCACCCCGAGGAGCGGGAATAATCCAACAGATACGCAGTATTTT.

The genes are TRBV7-2 and TRBJ2-2; D ambiguous. The V gene lost 8 bases and the J gene lost 2 bases, with 9 bases spanning the gap. The CDR3 runs 13 residues. Germline assignment: CDR1 SGHTA and CDR2 FQGNSA. The CDR3 bases are TGTGCCAGCGACTCGCCTAACACCGGGGAGCTGTTTTTT. This codes for CASDSPNTGELFF. The variable domain in full, with the rest retrieved from reference TRBV7-2 and TRBJ2-2, is GAGVSQSPSNKVTEKGKDVELRCDPISGHTALYWYRQSLGQGLEFLIYFQGNSAPDKSGLPSDRFSAERTGGSVSTLTIQRTQQEDSAVYLCASDSPNTGELFFGEGSRLTVL.

J is TRBJ2-7 and V is TRBV25-1; D is tentatively TRBD1 or TRBD2 (6 bases each). With 3 bases removed from V and 7 bases from J, the gap between germline ends came to 16 bases. The CDR3 has 14 residues. Germline V gene lookup returns CDR1 MGHDK and CDR2 SYGVNS. The CDR3 bases are TGTGCCAGCAGTGAGGGGGGCACCCTGAGGGAGCAGTACTTC. This sequence encodes CASSEGGTLREQYF.

The chain couples TRBV7-3 to TRBJ2-1; 8 nucleotides align to TRBD2. CDR3 size: 16 residues. Germline assignment: CDR1 SGHTA and CDR2 FQGTGA. Trimming took 1 base from V and 1 from J; bases not matched to a gene: 3. CDR3 nucleotide sequence: TGTGCCAGCAGCTTAAAAAGCGGGAGTTCCTACAATGAGCAGTTCTTC. Residues: CASSLKSGSSYNEQFF.

V is TRBV11-2 and J is TRBJ1-4, with TRBD1 identical over 8 bases. From germline, CDR1 is SGHAT and CDR2 FQNNGV. Trimming at V came to 8 bases and at J to 7 bases, leaving 0 bases not matched to a gene. The CDR3 loop spans 11 amino acids. The CDR3 coding sequence is TGTGCCAGCCAGGGGGCTGAAAAACTGTTTTTT. Its translation is CASQGAEKLFF.

This chain connects TRBV6-1 to TRBJ1-2; a weak D match, TRBD1 (5 bases). The CDR3 is made up of 14 amino acids. Deletions cut 0 bases from V and 4 bases from J, with 9 bases between. Germline CDR1 reads MNHNS; CDR2 reads SASEGT. DNA for the CDR3: TGTGCCAGCAGTGAAGCCGGGACTTTCTATGGCTACACCTTC. Translating gives CASSEAGTFYGYTF.

J is TRBJ1-5 and V is TRBV9; perhaps TRBD1 as D (5 bases). This CDR3 has 13 amino acids. CDR1 SGDLS and CDR2 YYNGEE come from the germline V gene. V was trimmed by 7 bases and J by 0 bases, leaving 8 bases between them. CDR3 coding DNA: TGTGCCAGCTCGGGGGATAGCAATCAGCCCCAGCATTTT. Its translation is CASSGDSNQPQHF.